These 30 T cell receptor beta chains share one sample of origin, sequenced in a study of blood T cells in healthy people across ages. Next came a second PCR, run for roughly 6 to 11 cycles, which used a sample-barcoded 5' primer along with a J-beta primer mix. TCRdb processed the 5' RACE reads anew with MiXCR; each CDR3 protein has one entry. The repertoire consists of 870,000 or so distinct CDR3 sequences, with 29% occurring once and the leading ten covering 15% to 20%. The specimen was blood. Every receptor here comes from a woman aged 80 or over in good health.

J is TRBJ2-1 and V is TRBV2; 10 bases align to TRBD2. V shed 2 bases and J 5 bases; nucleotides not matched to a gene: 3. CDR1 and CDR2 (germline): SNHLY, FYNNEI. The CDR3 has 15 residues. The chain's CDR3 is CASSERLAGDNEQFF. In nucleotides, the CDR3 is TGTGCCAGCAGTGAACGGCTAGCGGGGGACAATGAGCAGTTCTTC.

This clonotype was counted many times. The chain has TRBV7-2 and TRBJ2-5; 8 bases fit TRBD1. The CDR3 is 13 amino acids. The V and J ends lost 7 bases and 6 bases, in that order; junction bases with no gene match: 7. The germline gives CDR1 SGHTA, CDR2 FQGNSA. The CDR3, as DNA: TGTGCCAGCACCAGGACAGGGCTGAAGACCCAGTACTTC. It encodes CASTRTGLKTQYF. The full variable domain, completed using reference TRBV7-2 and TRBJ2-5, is GAGVSQSPSNKVTEKGKDVELRCDPISGHTALYWYRQSLGQGLEFLIYFQGNSAPDKSGLPSDRFSAERTGGSVSTLTIQRTQQEDSAVYLCASTRTGLKTQYFGPGTRLLVL.

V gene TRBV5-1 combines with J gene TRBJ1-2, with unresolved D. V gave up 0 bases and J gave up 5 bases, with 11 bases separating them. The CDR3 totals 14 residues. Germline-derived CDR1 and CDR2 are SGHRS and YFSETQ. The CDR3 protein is CASSLGRILYGYTF. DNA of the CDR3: TGCGCCAGCAGCTTGGGCAGAATTCTATATGGCTACACCTTC.

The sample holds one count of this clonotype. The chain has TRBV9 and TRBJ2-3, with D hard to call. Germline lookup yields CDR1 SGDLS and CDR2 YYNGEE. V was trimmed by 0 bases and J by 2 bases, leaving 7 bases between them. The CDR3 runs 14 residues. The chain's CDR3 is CASSVGLFTDTQYF. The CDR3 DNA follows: TGTGCCAGCAGCGTAGGGCTTTTCACAGATACGCAGTATTTT.

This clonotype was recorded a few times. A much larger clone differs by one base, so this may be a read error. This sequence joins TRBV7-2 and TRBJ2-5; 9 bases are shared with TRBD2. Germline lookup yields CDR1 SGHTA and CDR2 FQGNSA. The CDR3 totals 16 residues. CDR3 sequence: CAGSFSSGALQETQYF. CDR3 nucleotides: TGTGCCGGCAGCTTTTCTAGCGGGGCCCTCCAAGAGACCCAGTACTTC.

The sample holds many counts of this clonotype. In nucleotides, the CDR3 is TGTGCCAGCAGTTCCCCCGGGGGGGGCTTGAGCAATCAGCCCCAGCATTTT. This sequence encodes CASSSPGGGLSNQPQHF. The rearrangement uses TRBV12-3 or TRBV12-4 and TRBJ1-5; D possibly corresponds to TRBD1 (6 bases). The V end was cut by 4 bases, the J end by 1 base, with 17 bases between. CDR3 length: 17 residues.

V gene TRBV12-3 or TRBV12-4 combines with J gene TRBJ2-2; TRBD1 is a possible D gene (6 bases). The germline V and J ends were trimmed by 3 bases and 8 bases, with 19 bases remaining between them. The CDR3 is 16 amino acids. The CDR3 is CASSFTLTDSCGELFF. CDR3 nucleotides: TGTGCCAGCAGTTTTACTTTAACGGACAGCTGTGGGGAGCTGTTTTTT.

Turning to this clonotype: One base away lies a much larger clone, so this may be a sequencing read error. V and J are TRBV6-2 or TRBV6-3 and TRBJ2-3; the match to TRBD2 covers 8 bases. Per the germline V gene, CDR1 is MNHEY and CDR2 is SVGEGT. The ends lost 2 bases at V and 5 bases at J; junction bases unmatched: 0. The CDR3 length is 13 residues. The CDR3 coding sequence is TGTGCCAGCAGTTACAGCGGGGGAGATACGCAGTATTTT. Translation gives CASSYSGGDTQYF.

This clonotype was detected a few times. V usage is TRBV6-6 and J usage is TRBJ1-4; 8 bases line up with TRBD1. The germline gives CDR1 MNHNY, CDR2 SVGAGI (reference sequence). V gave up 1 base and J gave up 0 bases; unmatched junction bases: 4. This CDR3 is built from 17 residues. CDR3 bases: TGTGCCAGCAGTTACTTGACAGGGGCCGCAACTAATGAAAAACTGTTTTTT. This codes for CASSYLTGAATNEKLFF.

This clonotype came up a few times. In DNA form, the CDR3 reads TGTGCCAGCAGCTTGGGGGCACGGATCTACAATGAGCAGTTCTTC. Protein: CASSLGARIYNEQFF. The chain couples TRBV5-6 to TRBJ2-1; D not certain. Germline V gene data show CDR1 as SGHDT and CDR2 as YYEEEE. Trimming removed 0 bases from V and 3 bases from J, with 10 bases in between. The CDR3 runs 15 residues. The full variable domain, rest sourced from reference TRBV5-6 and TRBJ2-1, is DAGVTQSPTHLIKTRGQQVTLRCSPKSGHDTVSWYQQALGQGPQFIFQYYEEEERQRGNFPDRFSGHQFPNYSSELNVNALLLGDSALYLCASSLGARIYNEQFFGPGTRLTVL.

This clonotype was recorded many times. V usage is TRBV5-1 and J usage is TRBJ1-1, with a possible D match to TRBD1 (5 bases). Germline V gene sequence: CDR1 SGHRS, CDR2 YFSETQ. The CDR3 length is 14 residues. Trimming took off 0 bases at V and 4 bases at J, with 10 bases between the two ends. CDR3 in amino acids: CASSLVGGTTEAFF. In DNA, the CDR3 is TGCGCCAGCAGCTTGGTGGGGGGGACCACTGAAGCTTTCTTT.

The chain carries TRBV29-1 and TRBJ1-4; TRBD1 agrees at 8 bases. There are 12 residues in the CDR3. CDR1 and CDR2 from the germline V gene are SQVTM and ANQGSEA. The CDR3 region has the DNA TGCAGTTACAGGGGGTCTGGAGAAAAACTGTTTTTT. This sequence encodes CSYRGSGEKLFF.

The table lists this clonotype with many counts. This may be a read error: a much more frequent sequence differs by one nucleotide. CDR3: CATGERDEQYF. As DNA, the CDR3 is TGTGCCACCGGAGAGAGGGACGAGCAGTACTTC. The V call is TRBV10-3, the J call TRBJ2-7; a possible D gene is TRBD2 (5 bases). This CDR3 is 11 amino acids long. V gave up 10 bases and J gave up 5 bases, with 12 bases separating them. CDR1 ENHRY and CDR2 SYGVKD come from the germline V gene.

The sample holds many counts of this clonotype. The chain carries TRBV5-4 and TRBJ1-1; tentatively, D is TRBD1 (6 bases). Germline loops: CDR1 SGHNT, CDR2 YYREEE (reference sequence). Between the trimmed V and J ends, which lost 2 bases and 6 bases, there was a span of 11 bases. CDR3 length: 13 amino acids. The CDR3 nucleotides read TGTGCCAGCAGCTTACAGGGTATGGCTGAAGCTTTCTTT. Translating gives CASSLQGMAEAFF. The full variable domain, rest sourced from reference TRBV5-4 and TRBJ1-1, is ETGVTQSPTHLIKTRGQQVTLRCSSQSGHNTVSWYQQALGQGPQFIFQYYREEENGRGNFPPRFSGLQFPNYSSELNVNALELDDSALYLCASSLQGMAEAFFGQGTRLTVV.

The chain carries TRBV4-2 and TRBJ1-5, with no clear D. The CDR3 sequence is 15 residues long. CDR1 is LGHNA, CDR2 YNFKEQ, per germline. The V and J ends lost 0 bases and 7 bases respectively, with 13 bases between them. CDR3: CASSQDLGPRQPQHF. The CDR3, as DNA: TGTGCCAGCAGCCAAGATTTGGGTCCGAGACAGCCCCAGCATTTT.

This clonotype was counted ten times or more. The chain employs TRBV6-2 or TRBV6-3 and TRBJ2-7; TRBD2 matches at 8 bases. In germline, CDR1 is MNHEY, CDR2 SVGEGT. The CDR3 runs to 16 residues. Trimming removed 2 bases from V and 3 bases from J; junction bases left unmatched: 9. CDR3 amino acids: CASSYGGGGPIYEQYF. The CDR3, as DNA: TGTGCCAGCAGTTACGGCGGCGGGGGGCCCATCTACGAGCAGTACTTC.

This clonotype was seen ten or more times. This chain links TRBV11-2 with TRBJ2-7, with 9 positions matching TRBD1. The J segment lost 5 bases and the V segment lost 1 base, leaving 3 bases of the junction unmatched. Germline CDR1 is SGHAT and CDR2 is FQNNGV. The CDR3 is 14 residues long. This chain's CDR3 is CASSLVGQGNEQYF. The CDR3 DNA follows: TGTGCCAGCAGCTTAGTGGGACAGGGAAACGAGCAGTACTTC.

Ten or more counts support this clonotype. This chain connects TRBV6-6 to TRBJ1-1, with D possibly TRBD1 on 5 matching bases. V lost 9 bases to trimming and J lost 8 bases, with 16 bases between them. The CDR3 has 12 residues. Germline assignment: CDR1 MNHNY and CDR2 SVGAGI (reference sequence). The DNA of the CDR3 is TGTGCCAGTCTTCAGAGTGGGGGGGAAGCTTTCTTT. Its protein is CASLQSGGEAFF.

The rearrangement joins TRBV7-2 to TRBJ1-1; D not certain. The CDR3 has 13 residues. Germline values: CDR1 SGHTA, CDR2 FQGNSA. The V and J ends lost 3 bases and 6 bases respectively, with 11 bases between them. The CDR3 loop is CASSFGLGSEAFF. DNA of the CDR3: TGTGCCAGCAGCTTCGGACTCGGCTCTGAAGCTTTCTTT.

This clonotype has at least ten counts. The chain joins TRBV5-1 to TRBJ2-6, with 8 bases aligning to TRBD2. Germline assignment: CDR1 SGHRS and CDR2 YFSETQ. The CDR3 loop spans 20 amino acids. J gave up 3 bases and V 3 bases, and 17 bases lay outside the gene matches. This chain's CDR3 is CASSSVAGGRRGYGANVLTF. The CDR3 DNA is TGCGCCAGCAGCTCGGTCGCGGGGGGCAGGAGAGGGTATGGGGCCAACGTCCTGACTTTC.

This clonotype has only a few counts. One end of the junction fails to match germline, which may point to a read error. The CDR3 is CASSDGQGWNNSPPHF. DNA for the CDR3: TGTGCCAGCAGTGACGGACAGGGTTGGAATAATTCACCCCCCCACTTT. This chain uses TRBV28 with TRBJ1-6; 8 positions match TRBD1. Germline lookup yields CDR1 MDHEN and CDR2 SYDVKM. This CDR3 comprises 16 residues.

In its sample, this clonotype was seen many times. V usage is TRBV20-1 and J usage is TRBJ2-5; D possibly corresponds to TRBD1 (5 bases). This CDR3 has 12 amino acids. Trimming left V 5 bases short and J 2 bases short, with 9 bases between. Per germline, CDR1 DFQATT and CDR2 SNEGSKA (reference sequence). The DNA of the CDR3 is TGCAGTGCTCCCAGACAGCAAGAGACCCAGTACTTC. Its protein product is CSAPRQQETQYF.

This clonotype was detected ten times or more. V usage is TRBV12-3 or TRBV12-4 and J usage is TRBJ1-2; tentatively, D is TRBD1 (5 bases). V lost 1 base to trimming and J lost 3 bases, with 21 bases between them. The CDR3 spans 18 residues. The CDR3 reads CASSLVGGTRGSHYGYTF. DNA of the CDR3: TGTGCCAGCAGTTTAGTCGGGGGGACTAGAGGGAGCCACTATGGCTACACCTTC.

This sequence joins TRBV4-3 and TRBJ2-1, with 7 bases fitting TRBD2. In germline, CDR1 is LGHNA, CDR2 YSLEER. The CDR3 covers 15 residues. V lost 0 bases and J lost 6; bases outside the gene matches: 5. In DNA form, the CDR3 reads TGCGCCAGCAGCCAAGAAGGGACTACCTGCAATGAGCAGTTCTTC. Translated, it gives CASSQEGTTCNEQFF.

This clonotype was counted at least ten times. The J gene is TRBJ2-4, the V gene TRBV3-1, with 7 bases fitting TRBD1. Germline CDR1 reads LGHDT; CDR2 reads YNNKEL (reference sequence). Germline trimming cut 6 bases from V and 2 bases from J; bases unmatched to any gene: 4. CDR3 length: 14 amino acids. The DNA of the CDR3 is TGTGCCAGCAGGGAGACAGGGTCCAAAAACATTCAGTACTTC. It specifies CASRETGSKNIQYF. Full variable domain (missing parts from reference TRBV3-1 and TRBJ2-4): DTAVSQTPKYLVTQMGNDKSIKCEQNLGHDTMYWYKQDSKKFLKIMFSYNNKELIINETVPNRFSPKSPDKAHLNLHINSLELGDSAVYFCASRETGSKNIQYFGAGTRLSVL.

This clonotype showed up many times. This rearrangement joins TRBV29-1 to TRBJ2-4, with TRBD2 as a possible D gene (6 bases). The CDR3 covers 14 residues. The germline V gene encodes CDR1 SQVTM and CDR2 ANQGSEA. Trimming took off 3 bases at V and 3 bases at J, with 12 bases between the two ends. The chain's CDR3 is CSVEGGEGKNIQYF. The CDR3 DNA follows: TGCAGCGTTGAGGGAGGAGAGGGCAAAAACATTCAGTACTTC.

In nucleotides, the CDR3 is TGTGCCAGCAGACCACTAGCGGGAGGGCGCACTGGGGAGTTCTTC. It is translated as CASRPLAGGRTGEFF. V gene TRBV12-3 or TRBV12-4 combines with J gene TRBJ2-1, with 13 bases identical to TRBD2. With 6 bases clipped from V and 14 bases from J, the junction kept 13 bases outside the gene matches. This CDR3 is 15 amino acids long.

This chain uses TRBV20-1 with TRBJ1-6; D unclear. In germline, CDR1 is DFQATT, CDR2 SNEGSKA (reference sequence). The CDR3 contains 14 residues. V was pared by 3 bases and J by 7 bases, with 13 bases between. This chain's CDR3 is CSASDPAGNSPLHF. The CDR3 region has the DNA TGCAGTGCTAGTGATCCCGCAGGCAATTCACCCCTCCACTTT.

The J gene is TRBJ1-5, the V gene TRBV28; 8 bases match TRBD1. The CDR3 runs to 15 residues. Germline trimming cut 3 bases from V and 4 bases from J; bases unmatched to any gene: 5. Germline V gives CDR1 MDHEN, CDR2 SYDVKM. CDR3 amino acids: CASSFQQGGNQPQHF. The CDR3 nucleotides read TGTGCCAGCAGTTTTCAACAGGGGGGGAATCAGCCCCAGCATTTT.

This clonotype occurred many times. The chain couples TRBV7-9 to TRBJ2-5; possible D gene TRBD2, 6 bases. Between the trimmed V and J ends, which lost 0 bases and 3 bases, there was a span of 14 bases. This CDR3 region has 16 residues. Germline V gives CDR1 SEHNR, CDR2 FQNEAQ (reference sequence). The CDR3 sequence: CASSLAGAGIKETQYF. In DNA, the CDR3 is TGTGCCAGCAGCTTAGCTGGAGCGGGTATAAAAGAGACCCAGTACTTC.